The present entry profiles one TCR beta chain with its context. RNA extraction used unfractionated whole blood as the source of total RNA. Trimming shortened V by 7 bases and J by 4 bases, and 13 bases separated the two germline ends. CDR1 SQVTM and CDR2 ANQGSEA come from the germline V gene. The CDR3 has 12 amino acids. The sample comes from a study of human T cells and chemical hapten exposure. Study-wide context: Mainly, slight library volume differences in the pool made TCR yields vary.

Attachment of unique molecular identifiers to individual cDNA molecules was performed in the library. TCRdb passed the 5' RACE reads through MiXCR, listing each CDR3 protein once. The sample holds 120,000 to 150,000 distinct CDR3 sequences, 4.1% seen once. The sequence came from a female donor in good health. The J gene is TRBJ2-5, the V gene TRBV29-1; TRBD1 is a possible D gene (6 bases). The CDR3 nucleotides read TGCAGCGCCACAGGGTGTGGAGAGACCCAGTACTTC. Its protein product is CSATGCGETQYF. Filled out from reference TRBV29-1 and TRBJ2-5, the complete variable domain reads SAVISQKPSRDICQRGTSLTIQCQVDSQVTMMFWYRQQPGQSLTLIATANQGSEATYESGFVIDKFPISRPNLTFSTLTVSNMSPEDSSIYLCSATGCGETQYFGPGTRLLVL.